The TCR beta chain under discussion was sequenced for a study of blood T cells in healthy people across ages. Looking at the study overall: About one barcoded beta molecule per two T cells was captured by template switching.

About this clonotype: The antigen remains undetermined.

The CDR3 length is 14 residues. The V gene's germline CDR1 is MNHEY and CDR2 SVGAGI. Deletions cut 4 bases from V and 4 bases from J, with 14 bases between. Regarding the study as a whole: Getting older went along with TCR beta diversity per million T cells dropping roughly linearly. Not knowing donor CMV status may have confounded expanded clonotype changes. More naive CD4+ cells and higher diversity marked long-lived donors relative to aged donors.

Through a sample-barcoded 5' primer and a J-beta primer mix, a second PCR was run for 7 to 11 cycles. One entry per CDR3 protein results from TCRdb running MiXCR on the 5' RACE reads. This table has hundreds of thousands of distinct CDR3 sequences, roughly three fifths appearing once. The source is a man aged 55 to 70 in good health. This chain connects TRBV6-5 to TRBJ2-7; D may correspond to TRBD1 or TRBD2 (5 bases each). Sequencing used blood. CDR3: CASSSGTPRYEQYF. The CDR3 region has the DNA TGTGCCAGCAGTTCAGGGACCCCTCGGTACGAGCAGTACTTC.